The 5 T cell receptor beta chains in this list originate from one sample, sequenced in a study of spatial heterogeneity in lung cancer. TCRdb re-analysed the 5' RACE reads in MiXCR, keeping a single row per CDR3 protein. Here the sample spans about 4,000 distinct CDR3 sequences, roughly 50% being singletons. Specified time point: sample taken at primary tumor resection. Whole RNA obtained from tumor, nontumor lung or frozen PBMC underwent sequencing without sorting. The material sequenced was PBMCs, taken at surgery. Receptors originate from a female donor with early-stage non-small cell lung cancer.

This clonotype was seen a few times. This beta chain represents an off-target read in a library built for alpha chains; its size is of limited meaning. V is TRBV6-2 or TRBV6-3 and J is TRBJ2-2, with TRBD1 matching over 9 bases. This CDR3 is built from 20 residues. With 2 bases clipped from V and 4 bases from J, the junction kept 17 bases outside the gene matches. Germline V CDR1 and CDR2: MNHEY, SVGEGT. The CDR3 here is CASSYLRTGVSSSPTGELFF. CDR3 coding DNA: TGTGCCAGCAGTTACCTGAGGACAGGGGTATCCTCGTCCCCCACCGGGGAGCTGTTTTTT.

For this clonotype: Since the library was made to target alpha chains, this beta chain is a stray read and its abundance is not meaningful. This sequence joins TRBV5-1 and TRBJ2-5; possibly TRBD1 for D (5 bases). V was shortened by 1 base and J by 3 bases, with 10 bases between the two germline ends. Looked up from germline, CDR1 is SGHRS and CDR2 is YFSETQ. This CDR3 has 14 residues. The CDR3 sequence: CASSLMAGKETQYF. Written as DNA, the CDR3 is TGCGCCAGCAGCTTGATGGCAGGGAAAGAGACCCAGTACTTC.

Worth noting for this clonotype: Since it is a stray read in a library aimed at alpha chains, this beta chain has a size that is not meaningful. The chain combines TRBV5-5 with TRBJ2-7, with D unresolved. The germline CDR1 and CDR2 sequences are SGHKS and YYEKEE (reference sequence). The CDR3 runs to 13 residues. With 4 bases removed from V and 7 bases from J, the gap between germline ends came to 15 bases. The CDR3 DNA reads TGTGCCAGCAGCCCCCGGACGGATTGGGAGCAGTACTTC. This codes for CASSPRTDWEQYF.

About this clonotype: This beta chain represents an off-target read in a library built for alpha chains; its size is of limited meaning. The chain couples TRBV6-2 or TRBV6-3 to TRBJ2-3, with a possible D match to TRBD2 (6 bases). Between the trimmed V and J ends, which lost 6 bases and 2 bases, there was a span of 9 bases. CDR3 length: 13 residues. Germline assignment: CDR1 MNHEY and CDR2 SVGEGT. CDR3 bases: TGTGCCAGCAGGGGACTTCCCACAGATACGCAGTATTTT. Translating it yields CASRGLPTDTQYF.

On this clonotype itself: This beta chain was picked up by a library intended for alpha chains and is off target, so its count carries little meaning. The chain recombines TRBV7-3 with TRBJ2-2, with D hard to call. CDR3 length: 12 amino acids. Trimming left V 1 base short and J 5 bases short, with 2 bases between. CDR1 is SGHTA and CDR2 is FQGTGA in the germline V gene. The CDR3 coding sequence is TGTGCCAGCAGCTTAAGAACCGGGGAGCTGTTTTTT. This translates into CASSLRTGELFF.